This TCR beta chain was obtained from a study of control samples from healthy donors and cancer patients. Here immunoSEQ multiplex PCR was the method, and the copy in TCRdb shows in-frame clones only, minus some. The table has about 140,000 clones, more than 90% seen once. The V gene's germline CDR1 is SGHVS and CDR2 FQNEAQ. The CDR3 loop spans 15 amino acids. After removal of 2 bases from V and 7 bases from J, the junction contained 10 bases not matched to a gene. The J gene is TRBJ2-7, the V gene TRBV7-8; 8 nucleotides agree with TRBD1. The sequence derives from a man between 25 and 39 years old in good health. What was sequenced was blood. CDR3 nucleotides: TGTGCCAGCAGCTTATCTTTTGGACAGGGAAAGGAGCAGTACTTC. Translating gives CASSLSFGQGKEQYF.